The 15 T cell receptor beta chains listed next were all sequenced from one sample in a study of read filtering for tumor transcriptome and immune sequencing. The library was built from around 0.4 ug RNA with molecular barcoded adaptors for alpha/delta and beta/gamma chains. TCRdb passed the reads through MiXCR, listing each CDR3 protein once. Here the sample spans tens of thousands of distinct CDR3 sequences, approximately 15% being singletons. The sample was a population of CD138-negative cells sorted from bone marrow. All receptors derive from a donor at least 40 years old with multiple myeloma.

This chain joins TRBV19 and TRBJ1-1; D gene unclear. This CDR3 is built from 15 residues. V dropped 3 bases and J dropped 0 bases, with 11 bases sitting between them. From germline, CDR1 is LNHDA and CDR2 SQIVND (reference sequence). Written as DNA, the CDR3 is TGTGCCAGTAGTATCGTCCCGACATTGAACACTGAAGCTTTCTTT. This translates into CASSIVPTLNTEAFF.

The table lists this clonotype with a few counts. Being one base from a much bigger clone, this may be a read error. The rearrangement joins TRBV7-3 to TRBJ2-3, with D maybe TRBD2 (6 bases). Trimming removed 5 bases from V and 11 bases from J, with 17 bases in between. CDR3 size: 13 residues. Germline CDR1 is SGHTA and CDR2 is FQGTGA. Here the CDR3 reads CASSIGRDSRQYF. CDR3 DNA: TGTGCCAGCAGCATAGGCCGGGACTCGAGGCAGTATTTT.

Comment on this clonotype: This may be a read error, as it is one base from a much larger clone. The genes are TRBV5-6 and TRBJ2-1; TRBD2 might be the D (6 bases). There are 13 residues in the CDR3. Per germline, CDR1 SGHDT and CDR2 YYEEEE. The V and J ends lost 8 bases and 6 bases respectively, with 15 bases between them. CDR3 protein: CASREEHLNEQFF. The CDR3 DNA follows: TGTGCCAGTAGGGAGGAGCATCTCAATGAGCAGTTCTTC.

The CDR3, as DNA: TGTGCCAGCAGTTTATCGTTCACCAAGGATGAGCAGTTCTTC. This translates into CASSLSFTKDEQFF. The chain employs TRBV27 and TRBJ2-1; no reliable D call. The CDR3 loop spans 14 amino acids. Germline V lookup: CDR1 MNHEY, CDR2 SMNVEV (reference sequence). Trimming pared 0 bases from V and 8 bases from J, leaving 11 bases between.

This clonotype was seen a few times. The gene calls are TRBV29-1 and TRBJ1-1, with D maybe TRBD1 (5 bases). The CDR3 contains 13 residues. Trimming removed 6 bases at V and 4 bases at J, with 15 bases between. Looked up from germline, CDR1 is SQVTM and CDR2 is ANQGSEA. CDR3 amino acids: CSVTAGLGTEAFF. For the CDR3, the DNA is TGCAGCGTGACGGCAGGGTTGGGCACTGAAGCTTTCTTT.

Remarks on this clonotype: A much bigger clone sits one base away, suggesting this may be a read error. The gene calls are TRBV20-1 and TRBJ1-5; a weak D match, TRBD1 (5 bases). The germline V and J ends were trimmed by 8 bases and 2 bases, with 19 bases remaining between them. This CDR3 is built from 15 residues. The V gene's germline CDR1 is DFQATT and CDR2 SNEGSKA (reference sequence). Written as DNA, the CDR3 is TGCAGTTCGAGAGGGCAGGGAAACCGCAATCAGCCCCAGCATTTT. Its translation: CSSRGQGNRNQPQHF.

This clonotype was seen many times. The chain joins TRBV20-1 to TRBJ2-7; the match to TRBD1 covers 8 bases. Germline CDR1 DFQATT, CDR2 SNEGSKA (reference sequence). This CDR3 has 13 residues. With 1 base clipped from V and 4 bases from J, the junction kept 3 bases outside the gene matches. CDR3 sequence: CSARGQGTYEQYF. CDR3 sequence (DNA): TGCAGTGCTAGAGGACAGGGGACATACGAGCAGTACTTC.

This clonotype was counted many times. The chain joins TRBV29-1 to TRBJ2-7; 9 bases fit TRBD2. The CDR3 is 10 amino acids. Germline CDR1 is SQVTM and CDR2 is ANQGSEA. The CDR3 nucleotides are TGCAGTGCGGGGGGGGGTGAGCAGTACTTC. Translating gives CSAGGGEQYF.

This clonotype was seen repeatedly, ten times or more. V gene TRBV20-1 combines with J gene TRBJ2-5; D remains unclear. CDR3 length: 11 amino acids. Germline V gene data show CDR1 as DFQATT and CDR2 as SNEGSKA (reference sequence). V gave up 7 bases and J gave up 2 bases, with 8 bases separating them. The CDR3 here is CSGQAQETQYF. CDR3 bases: TGCAGTGGTCAGGCTCAAGAGACCCAGTACTTC.

This clonotype was detected ten times or more. The rearrangement uses TRBV20-1 and TRBJ2-3; D is perhaps TRBD1 (5 bases). V was shortened by 6 bases and J by 3 bases, with 13 bases between the two germline ends. Germline CDR1 DFQATT, CDR2 SNEGSKA (reference sequence). The CDR3 extends over 13 amino acids. Here the CDR3 DNA reads TGCAGTGCCCTCAGGGAATTGACAGATACGCAGTATTTT. This sequence encodes CSALRELTDTQYF.

Concerning this clonotype itself: One base away lies a much larger clone, so this may be a sequencing read error. The CDR3 sequence: CASSPKGTPGHPLSPYEQYF. In DNA form, the CDR3 reads TGTGCCAGCAGCCCGAAGGGAACCCCCGGGCACCCCCTGAGCCCCTACGAGCAGTACTTC. J is TRBJ2-7 and V is TRBV7-9; no clear D. V shed 5 bases and J shed 2 bases, with 31 bases lying between them. CDR1 is SEHNR, CDR2 FQNEAQ, per germline (reference sequence). The CDR3 consists of 20 residues. The full variable domain, with the rest looked up from reference TRBV7-9 and TRBJ2-7, is DTGVSQNPRHKITKRGQNVTFRCDPISEHNRLYWYRQTLGQGPEFLTYFQNEAQLEKSRLLSDRFSAERPKGSFSTLEIQRTEQGDSAMYLCASSPKGTPGHPLSPYEQYFGPGTRLTVT.

This clonotype was seen ten or more times. This chain uses TRBV9 with TRBJ2-2; 15 positions match TRBD2. Germline V gene data show CDR1 as SGDLS and CDR2 as YYNGEE. The CDR3 length is 18 residues. The V gene end was trimmed by 3 bases and the J gene end by 4 bases; junction bases not matched to a gene: 7. The CDR3 protein is CASSAPGLAGGGTGELFF. In DNA form, the CDR3 reads TGTGCCAGCAGCGCTCCGGGACTAGCGGGAGGCGGCACCGGGGAGCTGTTTTTT.

This clonotype was seen ten or more times. The chain uses TRBV12-3 or TRBV12-4 and TRBJ1-5, with 8 bases that match TRBD1. After removal of 6 bases from V and 0 bases from J, the junction contained 10 bases not matched to a gene. This CDR3 spans 17 amino acids. CDR3 residues: CASRKQGGVGSNQPQHF. The CDR3 region has the DNA TGTGCCAGCAGGAAACAGGGGGGAGTTGGTAGCAATCAGCCCCAGCATTTT.

This clonotype was found many times. This chain uses TRBV5-1 with TRBJ2-3; 9 nucleotides agree with TRBD1. The J segment lost 0 bases and the V segment lost 4 bases, leaving 9 bases of the junction unmatched. Germline values: CDR1 SGHRS, CDR2 YFSETQ. CDR3 length equals 17 residues. In nucleotides, the CDR3 is TGCGCCAGCAGCGGATTATCCGGGACAGGGAGCACAGATACGCAGTATTTT. Its translation is CASSGLSGTGSTDTQYF.

This clonotype was counted at least ten times. CDR3 DNA: TGTGCCAGCAGCTTAGGGGACAGGGCATATGGCTACACCTTC. Its translation is CASSLGDRAYGYTF. The chain links TRBV7-2 to TRBJ1-2, with 9 bases matching TRBD1. This CDR3 is 14 amino acids long. Trimming removed 1 base from V and 5 bases from J; junction bases left unmatched: 2. The V gene's germline CDR1 is SGHTA and CDR2 FQGNSA.